This TCR beta chain was sequenced for a study of OX40 agonist ivuxolimab in advanced cancers. For the study at large: Patient treatment consisted of intravenous ivuxolimab administration every 2 weeks at 0.01 to 10 mg/kg. Study results and limitations: On average, CD8+ T cells showed a greater number of expanded clones than CD4+.

Details on this clone: The antigen is undetermined.

Looked up from germline, CDR1 is LNHNV and CDR2 is YYDKDF (reference sequence). This CDR3 is 16 amino acids long. After removal of 4 bases from V and 1 base from J, the junction contained 5 bases not matched to a gene. Libraries were prepared by immunoSEQ multiplex PCR; TCRdb keeps only in-frame clonotypes and omits some of them. The data show fewer than 85,000 clones, 87% seen once. The chain employs TRBV15 and TRBJ2-3; 10 bases line up with TRBD2. This clonotype originated in an adult with an advanced solid tumor such as melanoma, head and neck, liver or kidney cancer. The specimen was CD4+ or CD8+ T cells sorted from blood, collected in a trial of the OX40 agonist ivuxolimab. The CDR3, as DNA: TGTGCCACCAGCATTGGCGGGACTAGCGGCACAGATACGCAGTATTTT. This sequence encodes CATSIGGTSGTDTQYF.